This paragraph covers one TCR beta chain sequence. The antigen is unknown. The record originates from a study of radiotherapy plus CTLA-4 blockade in lung cancer. Across the whole study: 18% of patients responded objectively, and roughly 30% achieved disease control. General observations from the study: Per reports, early blood T cell clone dynamics, plus interferon-beta, forecast response most strongly. Some TCR clones had been derived from tumors. These clones expanded in peripheral blood after radiotherapy plus ipilimumab.

Chemo-refractory metastatic non-small-cell lung cancer patients were treated with focal radiation plus CTLA-4 blockade with ipilimumab. The protocol was immunoSEQ multiplex PCR, while the TCRdb copy is restricted to in-frame clones and leaves out a portion. The sample has around 90,000 clones; around four fifths are singletons. Per the germline V gene, CDR1 is SGHDN and CDR2 is FVKESK. The CDR3 length is 15 residues. Losses at the gene ends were 4 bases for V and 2 bases for J; bases not matched to a gene: 6. J is TRBJ2-7 and V is TRBV14, with 9 bases aligning to TRBD1. Sequencing was performed on peripheral blood, taken from a patient treated with radiotherapy plus ipilimumab. The receptor was derived from a human donor with non-small cell lung cancer who had stable disease on radiotherapy plus ipilimumab. The CDR3 bases are TGTGCCAGCAGCCGGGCCGGGACAGGGACCTACGAGCAGTACTTC. It yields the protein CASSRAGTGTYEQYF.